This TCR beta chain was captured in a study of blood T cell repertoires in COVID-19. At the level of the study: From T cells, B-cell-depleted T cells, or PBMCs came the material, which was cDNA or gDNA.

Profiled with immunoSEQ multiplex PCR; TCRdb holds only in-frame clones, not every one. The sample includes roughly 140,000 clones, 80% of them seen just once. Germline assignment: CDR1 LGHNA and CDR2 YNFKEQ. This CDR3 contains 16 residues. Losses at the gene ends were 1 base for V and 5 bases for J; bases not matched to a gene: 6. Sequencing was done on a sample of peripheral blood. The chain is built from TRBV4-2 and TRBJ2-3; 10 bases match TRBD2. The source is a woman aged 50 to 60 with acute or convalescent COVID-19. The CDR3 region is CASSQGLQRGGDTQYF. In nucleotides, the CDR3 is TGTGCCAGCAGCCAAGGACTCCAGCGGGGGGGAGATACGCAGTATTTT.